The 5 T cell receptor beta chains below were found in one sample sequenced in a study of T cell clonality in common variable immunodeficiency. TCRdb keeps only in-frame clones here, not all; method: immunoSEQ multiplex PCR. In total the sample includes about 33,000 clones, none of them seen once. The antigens these receptors bind are not known. Notes on the study in general: Common variable immunodeficiency TCR beta sequences reportedly had fewer deletions and N-nucleotide insertions.

Sequenced material: peripheral blood mononuclear cells. The receptor set was obtained from a human donor with common variable immunodeficiency.

This clone was counted many times. The CDR3 goes on 3 residues after the read ends, and that part is filled in from the germline J gene. V usage is TRBV11-2 and J usage is TRBJ1-2; D possibly corresponds to TRBD1 (5 bases). The length of the CDR3 is 14 residues. From germline, CDR1 is SGHAT and CDR2 FQNNGV. With 0 bases removed from V and 7 bases from J, the gap between germline ends came to 12 bases. The part of the CDR3 DNA that was read is TGTGCCAGCAGCTTAGAGACGGGGGGAAGTGGC. It yields the protein CASSLETGGSG. The complete CDR3 reads CASSLETGGSGYTF.

This clone was observed a handful of times. The read stops 3 residues short of the end of the CDR3; the missing end is completed from the germline J gene. This chain links TRBV7-9 with TRBJ1-2, with 7 positions matching TRBD1. Germline values: CDR1 SEHNR, CDR2 FQNEAQ (reference sequence). The CDR3 consists of 14 residues. J was trimmed by 4 bases and V by 1 base; bases with no gene match: 3. This chain's CDR3 is CASSLEGQLYGYTF. Incomplete CDR3 DNA: TGTGCCAGCAGCTTAGAGGGACAGCTCTATGGC.

A few counts support this clone. The read comes to an end 3 residues before the CDR3 does, leaving the germline J gene to fill in the end. V gene TRBV30 combines with J gene TRBJ2-3; 11 positions agree with TRBD1. Germline loops: CDR1 GTSNPN, CDR2 SVGIG (reference sequence). This CDR3 has 15 amino acids. V lost 7 bases and J lost 4; bases outside the gene matches: 10. CDR3 DNA, as far as it was read: TGTGCCTACGGTGTTAGGACAGGGGGCCCAGATACG. This encodes CAYGVRTGGPDT. The full CDR3 sequence reads CAYGVRTGGPDTQYF.

This clone came up a few times. The missing CDR3 end, 3 residues past where the read stops, is filled in from the germline J gene. The chain couples TRBV30 to TRBJ1-1; TRBD1 matches at 8 bases. There are 14 residues in the CDR3. V shed 2 bases and J 5 bases; nucleotides not matched to a gene: 7. Germline values: CDR1 GTSNPN, CDR2 SVGIG (reference sequence). The CDR3 protein is CAWSPGQGQTEAFF. The covered CDR3 bases are TGTGCCTGGAGTCCAGGACAGGGACAGACTGAA.

This clone occurred a few times. The CDR3 end lies 3 residues beyond the end of the read and is filled in from the germline J gene. The genes are TRBV30 and TRBJ1-6; D gene unclear. V was trimmed by 7 bases and J by 7 bases, leaving 14 bases between them. This CDR3 is built from 13 residues. Germline CDR1 and CDR2: GTSNPN and SVGIG (reference sequence). Incomplete CDR3 DNA: TGTGCCTTCCAGCGGGGTACGAATTCACCC. It is translated as CAFQRGTNSP. The full CDR3 reads CAFQRGTNSPLHF.